This entry lists 17 T cell receptor beta chains sequenced from one sample in a study of cytomegalovirus exposure and HLA in healthy donors. The PCR contained 60 Vbeta and 13 Jbeta primers. Sequencing used immunoSEQ multiplex PCR; TCRdb keeps in-frame clones, though not all of them. The sample has fewer than 200,000 clones, about 80% seen once; the top ten hold roughly 1.6%. Sample: PBMCs. These receptors were obtained from a girl aged 5-17 years in good health and CMV-seropositive.

This chain connects TRBV7-8 to TRBJ1-3, with 10 nucleotides matching TRBD1. Germline CDR1 is SGHVS and CDR2 is FQNEAQ. The CDR3 is 15 amino acids. The V segment lost 1 base and the J segment 3 bases; nucleotides outside the gene matches: 0. The CDR3 region is CASSLGDRGGNTIYF. CDR3 DNA: TGTGCCAGCAGCTTAGGGGACAGGGGTGGAAACACCATATATTTT.

The genes are TRBV25-1 and TRBJ1-2; D unclear. The germline V gene has CDR1 MGHDK and CDR2 SYGVNS. The V end lost 1 base, the J end lost 8 bases, and 8 bases lay between the germline ends. The CDR3 contains 12 residues. CDR3 region: CASSELVRGYTF. Here the CDR3 DNA reads TGTGCCAGCAGTGAATTGGTCAGGGGCTACACCTTC.

The V gene is TRBV7-8, the J gene TRBJ2-1; 15 bases are a match to TRBD2. Germline lookup yields CDR1 SGHVS and CDR2 FQNEAQ. The CDR3 is made up of 17 amino acids. With 5 bases clipped from V and 8 bases from J, the junction kept 10 bases outside the gene matches. The chain's CDR3 is CASSRTSGGAYGDEQFF. CDR3 in DNA: TGTGCCAGCAGCCGGACTAGCGGGGGGGCATATGGGGATGAGCAGTTCTTC.

Only one count was recorded for this clone. The J gene is TRBJ2-7, the V gene TRBV7-3, with D perhaps matching TRBD1 (5 bases). The CDR3 consists of 14 residues. The V and J ends lost 2 bases and 2 bases respectively, with 10 bases between them. Germline CDR1 is SGHTA and CDR2 is FQGTGA. CDR3 sequence (DNA): TGTGCCAGCAGCTTATTGTCAGGGCCCTACGAGCAGTACTTC. Its protein is CASSLLSGPYEQYF.

The chain couples TRBV7-6 to TRBJ2-7, with 9 nucleotides matching TRBD1. After removal of 3 bases from V and 7 bases from J, the junction contained 7 bases not matched to a gene. Germline V lookup: CDR1 SGHVS, CDR2 FNYEAQ. The CDR3 has 14 amino acids. CDR3 DNA sequence: TGTGCCAGCAGCTTCCTGGACAGGGGTTTTGAGCAGTACTTC. Protein product: CASSFLDRGFEQYF.

The rearrangement links TRBV28 to TRBJ1-5, with 7 bases fitting TRBD1. Germline trimming cut 6 bases from V and 4 bases from J; bases unmatched to any gene: 15. Germline CDR1 is MDHEN and CDR2 is SYDVKM. The CDR3 totals 17 residues. CDR3 in DNA: TGTGCCAGCAGGCTACCCCCGGGGACAGACGATAATCAGCCCCAGCATTTT. It specifies CASRLPPGTDDNQPQHF.

This clone was seen a handful of times. The V and J genes are TRBV7-9 and TRBJ1-2; 10 nucleotides agree with TRBD1. CDR3 length: 17 residues. V shed 5 bases and J 2 bases; nucleotides not matched to a gene: 11. The germline gives CDR1 SEHNR, CDR2 FQNEAQ (reference sequence). The CDR3 DNA sequence: TGTGCCAGCAGCCCAGTGACAGGGGGCGGGTTGAACTATGGCTACACCTTC. Protein product: CASSPVTGGGLNYGYTF. The entire variable domain, with the rest obtained from reference TRBV7-9 and TRBJ1-2, is as follows: DTGVSQNPRHKITKRGQNVTFRCDPISEHNRLYWYRQTLGQGPEFLTYFQNEAQLEKSRLLSDRFSAERPKGSFSTLEIQRTEQGDSAMYLCASSPVTGGGLNYGYTFGSGTRLTVV.

The chain couples TRBV6-1 to TRBJ1-1; D remains unclear. The germline gives CDR1 MNHNS, CDR2 SASEGT. CDR3 length equals 14 residues. Trimming cost V 5 bases and J 5 bases, with 15 bases left between them. The CDR3 reads CASSRKREVTEAFF. DNA of the CDR3: TGTGCCAGCAGTAGAAAAAGGGAGGTAACTGAAGCTTTCTTT.

This clone was seen only a few times. CDR3 DNA: TGTGCCAGCAGCTCAGTCCAGGGTTCCGGGGAGCTGTTTTTT. It codes for CASSSVQGSGELFF. The rearrangement joins TRBV9 to TRBJ2-2, with a possible D match to TRBD1 (5 bases). The CDR3 spans 14 residues. Germline loops: CDR1 SGDLS, CDR2 YYNGEE. V was trimmed by 4 bases and J by 6 bases, leaving 13 bases between them.

The V gene is TRBV28, the J gene TRBJ2-7, with D unclear. The CDR3 is 14 amino acids. The V gene's germline CDR1 is MDHEN and CDR2 SYDVKM. Trimming cost V 3 bases and J 9 bases, with 18 bases left between them. This chain's CDR3 is CASSFLGLGTVQYF. CDR3 nucleotides: TGTGCCAGCAGTTTTCTCGGTCTGGGCACGGTGCAGTACTTC.

CDR3 loop: CASSLRRAAYSGANVLTF. For the CDR3, the DNA is TGTGCCAGCAGCTTAAGGAGGGCGGCGTACTCTGGGGCCAACGTCCTGACTTTC. The chain couples TRBV11-1 to TRBJ2-6; D is possibly TRBD2 (6 bases). CDR3 length: 18 amino acids. The germline V and J ends were trimmed by 2 bases and 0 bases, with 14 bases remaining between them. Germline V lookup: CDR1 SGHAT, CDR2 FQDESV (reference sequence).

The chain has TRBV7-8 and TRBJ2-7; 10 bases are shared with TRBD2. V was pared by 6 bases and J by 2 bases, with 4 bases of the junction left unmatched. Germline CDR1 reads SGHVS; CDR2 reads FQNEAQ. There are 14 residues in the CDR3. In DNA, the CDR3 is TGTGCCAGCAGATCCGGGACTAGCGCCTACGAGCAGTACTTC. It encodes CASRSGTSAYEQYF.

On this clone itself: Relative to the germline gene, one junction end is altered; a read error may explain this. The chain employs TRBV7-7 and TRBJ1-1; D not certain. The length of the CDR3 is 13 residues. Per germline, CDR1 SSHAT and CDR2 FNYEAQ (reference sequence). The CDR3 nucleotides read TGTGCTAGCAGCATCGGGGAGAACACTGAAGCTTTCTTT. It translates to CASSIGENTEAFF.

V and J are TRBV28 and TRBJ1-2; 7 bases are a match to TRBD1. CDR1 is MDHEN and CDR2 is SYDVKM in the germline V gene. The CDR3 runs to 14 residues. V dropped 6 bases and J dropped 9; count of bases not matched to a gene: 13. CDR3 protein: CASRGTGVLGSYTF. The CDR3, as DNA: TGTGCCAGCAGAGGCACAGGGGTTTTAGGAAGCTACACCTTC.

The genes are TRBV5-1 and TRBJ1-2, with TRBD1 matching 8 bases. Germline-derived CDR1 and CDR2 are SGHRS and YFSETQ. The length of the CDR3 is 19 residues. Trimming cost V 0 bases and J 3 bases; bases outside gene matches: 16. The CDR3 protein is CASSLAPRGQGLFDYGYTF. In DNA form, the CDR3 reads TGCGCCAGCAGCTTGGCCCCCCGTGGACAGGGTCTTTTTGACTATGGCTACACCTTC.

This clone turned up a few times. This sequence joins TRBV2 and TRBJ1-1; 7 bases match TRBD1. The CDR3 extends over 14 amino acids. With 6 bases clipped from V and 5 bases from J, the junction kept 9 bases outside the gene matches. The germline V gene encodes CDR1 SNHLY and CDR2 FYNNEI. CDR3: CASREQGWETEAFF. The CDR3 DNA reads TGTGCCAGCAGGGAACAGGGGTGGGAAACTGAAGCTTTCTTT.

V is TRBV25-1 and J is TRBJ2-1; D uncertain. V gave up 9 bases and J gave up 9 bases, with 15 bases separating them. Looked up from germline, CDR1 is MGHDK and CDR2 is SYGVNS. The CDR3 extends over 12 amino acids. The CDR3 here is CASGYYPFEQFF. Written as DNA, the CDR3 is TGTGCCAGTGGATACTACCCCTTTGAGCAGTTCTTC.